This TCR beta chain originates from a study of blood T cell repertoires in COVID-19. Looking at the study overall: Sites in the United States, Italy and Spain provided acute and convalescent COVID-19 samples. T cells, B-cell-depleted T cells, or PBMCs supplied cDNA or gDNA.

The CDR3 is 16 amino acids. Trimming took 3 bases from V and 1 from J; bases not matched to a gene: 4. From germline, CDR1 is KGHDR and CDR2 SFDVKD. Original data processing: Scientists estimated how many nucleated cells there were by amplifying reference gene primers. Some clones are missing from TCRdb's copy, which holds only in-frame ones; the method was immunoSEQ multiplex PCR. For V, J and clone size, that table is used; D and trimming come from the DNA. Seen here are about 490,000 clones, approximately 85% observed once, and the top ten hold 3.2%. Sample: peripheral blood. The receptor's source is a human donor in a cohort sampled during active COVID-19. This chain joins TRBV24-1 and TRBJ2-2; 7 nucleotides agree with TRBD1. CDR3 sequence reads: CATSDTGQKNTGELFF. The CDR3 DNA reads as TGTGCCACCAGTGATACGGGACAGAAGAACACCGGGGAGCTGTTTTTT.